The 14 T cell receptor beta chains presented below share a single source sample, sequenced in a study of T-cell memory formation after mild COVID-19. TCRdb re-called the 5' RACE reads through MiXCR, storing one row per CDR3 protein. Of roughly 250,000 distinct CDR3 sequences in the sample, 16% were seen once. Sequenced material: PBMCs or a T cell subset sorted from them (not recorded which). These receptors originate from a man aged 18 to 30 who had mild COVID-19 (a few samples of this study predate the infection). Cell type and time point are not known.

This chain joins TRBV7-9 and TRBJ1-6; D may be TRBD1 (5 bases). This CDR3 is built from 14 residues. CDR1 is SEHNR, CDR2 FQNEAQ, per germline (reference sequence). V gave up 8 bases and J gave up 0 bases, with 8 bases separating them. CDR3 sequence reads: CASEGSSYNSPLHF. In DNA form, the CDR3 reads TGTGCCAGCGAGGGGAGCTCCTATAATTCACCCCTCCACTTT.

This clonotype occurred many times. The chain links TRBV5-1 to TRBJ1-1; the match to TRBD1 covers 8 bases. Germline-derived CDR1 and CDR2 are SGHRS and YFSETQ. The CDR3 totals 16 residues. The V gene end was trimmed by 3 bases and the J gene end by 4 bases; junction bases not matched to a gene: 11. The CDR3 here is CASSSKSGGSGTEAFF. The CDR3 DNA reads as TGCGCCAGCAGCTCGAAATCAGGGGGCTCTGGCACTGAAGCTTTCTTT.

This clonotype was counted only a few times. CDR3: CASSRSDSSAHEQYF. CDR3 in DNA: TGTGCCAGCAGCCGGTCGGACTCCTCAGCCCACGAGCAGTACTTC. J is TRBJ2-7 and V is TRBV4-2; D might be TRBD2 (5 bases). The germline gives CDR1 LGHNA, CDR2 YNFKEQ. The CDR3 totals 15 residues. V lost 4 bases, J lost 5 bases, and 18 bases lay in between.

At least ten counts were recorded for this clonotype. The chain recombines TRBV20-1 with TRBJ1-2; the D is unclear. Germline V lookup: CDR1 DFQATT, CDR2 SNEGSKA (reference sequence). V was pared by 4 bases and J by 6 bases, with 18 bases between. The CDR3 is made up of 14 amino acids. The CDR3 nucleotides are TGCAGTGCTATAATACCAGGCGCCCATGATGGCTACACCTTC. It codes for CSAIIPGAHDGYTF.

The chain employs TRBV6-5 and TRBJ2-3, with 8 bases aligning to TRBD2. J gave up 4 bases and V 0 bases, and 9 bases lay outside the gene matches. The germline CDR1 and CDR2 sequences are MNHEY and SVGAGI. The CDR3 has 17 residues. CDR3 coding DNA: TGTGCCAGCAGTTACTCGTATCGGGGGGGCCGGGCAGATACGCAGTATTTT. Amino acids: CASSYSYRGGRADTQYF.

The chain is built from TRBV5-1 and TRBJ2-7, with D perhaps TRBD1 (5 bases). Trimming removed 3 bases from V and 2 bases from J, with 18 bases in between. The germline gives CDR1 SGHRS, CDR2 YFSETQ. The CDR3 is made up of 16 amino acids. The CDR3, as DNA: TGCGCCAGCAGCTCGAAACCTCGGACGGACACCTACGAGCAGTACTTC. Amino acid sequence: CASSSKPRTDTYEQYF.

The chain carries TRBV3-1 and TRBJ1-6; D might be TRBD1 (5 bases). Between the trimmed V and J ends, which lost 3 bases and 6 bases, there was a span of 12 bases. In germline, CDR1 is LGHDT, CDR2 YNNKEL (reference sequence). The CDR3 length is 15 residues. CDR3 DNA: TGTGCCAGCAGCCACGGGGGTTTGGGTAATTCACCCCTCCACTTT. As protein: CASSHGGLGNSPLHF.

The chain is built from TRBV5-6 and TRBJ2-2, with TRBD1 matching over 8 bases. This CDR3 comprises 16 residues. Germline CDR1 SGHDT, CDR2 YYEEEE. The V segment lost 0 bases and the J segment 7 bases; nucleotides outside the gene matches: 8. The CDR3 region has the DNA TGTGCCAGCAGCTTGGCCGGACAGGGTGCGCACGGGGAGCTGTTTTTT. The encoded protein is CASSLAGQGAHGELFF.

The chain uses TRBV28 and TRBJ1-5; the match to TRBD1 covers 8 bases. This CDR3 is built from 17 residues. From germline, CDR1 is MDHEN and CDR2 SYDVKM. J was trimmed by 11 bases and V by 4 bases; bases with no gene match: 19. The CDR3 loop is CASSSPGGAVFGEAQHF. In nucleotides, the CDR3 is TGTGCCAGCAGTTCCCCAGGGGGCGCGGTCTTCGGGGAGGCCCAGCATTTT.

V gene TRBV7-9 combines with J gene TRBJ2-2; TRBD1 or TRBD2 may be the D gene (6 bases each). The CDR3 sequence is 17 residues long. The ends were cut back, 5 bases at V and 0 bases at J, with 16 bases in the middle. Germline loops: CDR1 SEHNR, CDR2 FQNEAQ (reference sequence). The CDR3 protein is CASSPGVQGANTGELFF. DNA for the CDR3: TGTGCCAGCAGCCCGGGGGTACAGGGTGCGAACACCGGGGAGCTGTTTTTT.

This chain connects TRBV2 to TRBJ1-1, with TRBD1 as a possible D gene (5 bases). CDR3 length equals 15 residues. V gave up 2 bases and J gave up 3 bases, with 13 bases separating them. The germline V gene encodes CDR1 SNHLY and CDR2 FYNNEI. The DNA for the CDR3 is TGTGCCAGCAGTGAACAGGGAGGATCGTACACTGAAGCTTTCTTT. Translating it yields CASSEQGGSYTEAFF. Looking up the rest from reference TRBV2 and TRBJ1-1 gives the full variable domain: EPEVTQTPSHQVTQMGQEVILRCVPISNHLYFYWYRQILGQKVEFLVSFYNNEISEKSEIFDDQFSVERPDGSNFTLKIRSTKLEDSAMYFCASSEQGGSYTEAFFGQGTRLTVV.

This clonotype came up a few times. J is TRBJ2-3 and V is TRBV7-3, with 16 bases aligning to TRBD2. The V segment lost 4 bases and the J segment 4 bases; nucleotides outside the gene matches: 2. Germline V gene sequence: CDR1 SGHTA, CDR2 FQGTGA. The CDR3 spans 16 residues. DNA for the CDR3: TGTGCCAGCAGCTCGGGACTAGCGGGGGGGCCAGATACGCAGTATTTT. Its protein is CASSSGLAGGPDTQYF.

This clonotype occurred a few times. The CDR3 DNA is TGTGCCATCCAGGAGGGGGTTGGGAATTCACCCCTCCACTTT. Encoded protein: CAIQEGVGNSPLHF. The chain couples TRBV21-1 to TRBJ1-6; the table calls TRBD1, which could not be checked here. TRBV21-1 is reported as a pseudogene. The CDR3 runs 14 residues.

The genes are TRBV3-1 and TRBJ2-3; 10 nucleotides line up with TRBD2. Germline assignment: CDR1 LGHDT and CDR2 YNNKEL (reference sequence). This CDR3 has 16 residues. V lost 2 bases, J lost 1 base, and 3 bases stayed unmatched. Here the CDR3 reads CASSQLAGVGTDTQYF. For the CDR3, the DNA is TGTGCCAGCAGCCAACTAGCGGGGGTGGGCACAGATACGCAGTATTTT.